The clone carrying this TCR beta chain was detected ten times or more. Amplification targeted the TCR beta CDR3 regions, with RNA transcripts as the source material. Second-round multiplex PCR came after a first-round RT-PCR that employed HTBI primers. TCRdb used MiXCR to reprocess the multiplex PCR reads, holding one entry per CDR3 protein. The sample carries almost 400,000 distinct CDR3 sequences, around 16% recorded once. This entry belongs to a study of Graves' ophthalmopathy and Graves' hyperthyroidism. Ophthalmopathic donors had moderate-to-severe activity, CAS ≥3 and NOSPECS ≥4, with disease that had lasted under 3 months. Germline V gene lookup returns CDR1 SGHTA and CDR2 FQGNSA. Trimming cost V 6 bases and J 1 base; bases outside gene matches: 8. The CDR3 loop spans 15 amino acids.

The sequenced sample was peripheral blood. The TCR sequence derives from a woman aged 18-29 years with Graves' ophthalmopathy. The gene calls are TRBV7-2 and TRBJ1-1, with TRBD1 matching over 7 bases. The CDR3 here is CASSTGQLSNTEAFF. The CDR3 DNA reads TGTGCCAGCAGTACGGGACAGCTCTCGAACACTGAAGCTTTCTTT.